The 31 T cell receptor beta chains presented below share a single source sample, sequenced in a study of cytomegalovirus exposure and HLA in healthy donors. The PCR was carried out with 60 Vbeta primers and 13 Jbeta primers. Clones were read by immunoSEQ multiplex PCR, and TCRdb kept only the in-frame ones, dropping some. The sample shows more than 130,000 clones, 55% to 80% of them seen only once. Sequencing was done on a sample of PBMCs. These receptors were obtained from a human donor in good health.

V usage is TRBV6-1 and J usage is TRBJ1-6; 7 bases align to TRBD1. Trimming cost V 3 bases and J 3 bases; bases outside gene matches: 5. Germline values: CDR1 MNHNS, CDR2 SASEGT. This CDR3 is built from 16 residues. Written as DNA, the CDR3 is TGTGCCAGCAGTGAGACAGGGTTGGTCTATAATTCACCCCTCCACTTT. It specifies CASSETGLVYNSPLHF.

This clone was seen just once. The rearrangement links TRBV13 to TRBJ2-3; TRBD2 aligns across 7 bases. Losses at the gene ends were 2 bases for V and 2 bases for J; bases not matched to a gene: 7. Germline loops: CDR1 PRHDT, CDR2 FYEKMQ (reference sequence). There are 16 residues in the CDR3. CDR3 bases: TGTGCCAGCAGCTTAAGAGGGACTACAGTCACAGATACGCAGTATTTT. Translating gives CASSLRGTTVTDTQYF.

This chain uses TRBV13 with TRBJ2-5; TRBD2 might be the D (5 bases). Germline assignment: CDR1 PRHDT and CDR2 FYEKMQ (reference sequence). CDR3 size: 16 residues. Trimming pared 6 bases from V and 4 bases from J, leaving 21 bases between. The CDR3 is CASRARWARGGETQYF. CDR3 DNA: TGTGCCAGCAGAGCTCGGTGGGCCCGCGGAGGAGAGACCCAGTACTTC.

This chain uses TRBV7-9 with TRBJ1-3, with D unresolved. This CDR3 has 14 amino acids. Per germline, CDR1 SEHNR and CDR2 FQNEAQ (reference sequence). V was cut by 1 base and J by 8 bases, with 12 bases left in between. CDR3 sequence: CASSLESGFDTIYF. DNA for the CDR3: TGTGCCAGCAGCTTAGAGTCGGGGTTTGACACCATATATTTT.

This clone was seen more than once but under ten times. The J gene is TRBJ2-5, the V gene TRBV19; D may be TRBD1 (6 bases). Germline V gene sequence: CDR1 LNHDA, CDR2 SQIVND (reference sequence). CDR3 length: 19 residues. The V and J ends lost 1 base and 5 bases respectively, with 26 bases between them. The DNA of the CDR3 is TGTGCCAGTAGTATAGCCGCGCCCCCCACCGGACAGTCGGGGGAGACCCAGTACTTC. This gives the protein CASSIAAPPTGQSGETQYF.

V gene TRBV7-2 combines with J gene TRBJ2-1, with D unclear. The ends were cut back, 1 base at V and 0 bases at J, with 7 bases in the middle. The CDR3 is made up of 15 amino acids. Germline V gene sequence: CDR1 SGHTA, CDR2 FQGNSA. The CDR3 sequence: CASSLDRSSYNEQFF. CDR3 nucleotides: TGTGCCAGCAGCTTAGACAGAAGCTCCTACAATGAGCAGTTCTTC.

V gene TRBV4-1 combines with J gene TRBJ2-1, with 8 bases aligning to TRBD2. This CDR3 comprises 16 residues. The V gene's germline CDR1 is MGHRA and CDR2 YSYEKL. The V segment lost 3 bases and the J segment 10 bases; nucleotides outside the gene matches: 14. The CDR3 nucleotides are TGCGCCAGCAGCCATAGTGGCGGGGGGCTAGACGACGAGCAGTTCTTC. This codes for CASSHSGGGLDDEQFF.

The chain carries TRBV27 and TRBJ2-7, with 7 bases that match TRBD2. This CDR3 has 15 residues. Germline-derived CDR1 and CDR2 are MNHEY and SMNVEV (reference sequence). J lost 2 bases, V lost 5 bases, and 9 bases had no gene match. The CDR3 sequence: CASSPEAGRAYEQYF. For the CDR3, the DNA is TGTGCCAGCAGTCCCGAGGCAGGGAGGGCCTACGAGCAGTACTTC.

This clone was seen only a few times. This chain connects TRBV7-2 to TRBJ2-3; D might be TRBD2 (6 bases). The CDR3 length is 17 residues. Per the germline V gene, CDR1 is SGHTA and CDR2 is FQGNSA. V dropped 2 bases and J dropped 4 bases, with 19 bases sitting between them. CDR3 in DNA: TGTGCCAGCAGCTTATCCCCTGGGATAGCGGCGGCAGATACGCAGTATTTT. It specifies CASSLSPGIAAADTQYF.

The chain carries TRBV6-1 and TRBJ1-3, with D unresolved. V lost 7 bases to trimming and J lost 7 bases, with 17 bases between them. Germline CDR1 is MNHNS and CDR2 is SASEGT. This CDR3 has 14 residues. CDR3 in amino acids: CASNDGPTDNTIYF. The CDR3 DNA sequence: TGTGCCAGCAATGATGGGCCAACTGACAACACCATATATTTT.

The gene calls are TRBV6-1 and TRBJ2-7; 10 bases are a match to TRBD2. CDR1 and CDR2 (germline): MNHNS, SASEGT. The trim removed 10 bases at V and 3 bases at J, leaving 6 bases unmatched. The CDR3 runs 13 residues. CDR3 bases: TGTGCCATTGGCCGGACTAGCGGCTACGAGCAGTACTTC. Translated, it gives CAIGRTSGYEQYF.

This chain's CDR3 is CASSPRLGSNYEQYF. The CDR3 DNA follows: TGTGCCAGCAGCCCAAGACTAGGGAGTAACTACGAGCAGTACTTC. The rearrangement uses TRBV9 and TRBJ2-7, with a weak D call TRBD2 (6 bases). The CDR3 is made up of 15 amino acids. Trimming took off 4 bases at V and 3 bases at J, with 17 bases between the two ends. Germline V gene data show CDR1 as SGDLS and CDR2 as YYNGEE.

The rearrangement joins TRBV19 to TRBJ2-1; 8 bases map to TRBD2. The germline gives CDR1 LNHDA, CDR2 SQIVND (reference sequence). The CDR3 extends over 13 amino acids. The junction had 11 bases not matched to a gene; V was cut back by 10 bases and J by 9 bases. The CDR3 DNA sequence: TGTGCCACCGGACCGCGGGGGGTAGGTGAGCAGTTCTTC. Translation gives CATGPRGVGEQFF. The full variable domain, with the rest looked up from reference TRBV19 and TRBJ2-1, is DGGITQSPKYLFRKEGQNVTLSCEQNLNHDAMYWYRQDPGQGLRLIYYSQIVNDFQKGDIAEGYSVSREKKESFPLTVTSAQKNPTAFYLCATGPRGVGEQFFGPGTRLTVL.

V is TRBV29-1 and J is TRBJ1-1; D perhaps matches TRBD1 (6 bases). The CDR3 consists of 16 residues. With 6 bases removed from V and 0 bases from J, the gap between germline ends came to 20 bases. Germline V gene sequence: CDR1 SQVTM, CDR2 ANQGSEA. The CDR3 nucleotides are TGCAGCGTAGTTGGGGGACACGAATTATTGAACACTGAAGCTTTCTTT. Protein: CSVVGGHELLNTEAFF.

The rearrangement joins TRBV15 to TRBJ1-5, with D unclear. The CDR3 loop spans 14 amino acids. Trimming stripped 0 bases from V and 7 bases from J, with 10 bases between. Germline V gene sequence: CDR1 LNHNV, CDR2 YYDKDF (reference sequence). The CDR3 spells CATSRDLRGQPQHF. CDR3 DNA sequence: TGTGCCACCAGCAGAGATCTGAGAGGGCAGCCCCAGCATTTT.

This chain uses TRBV6-1 with TRBJ2-3; no clear D gene. The CDR3 is 13 amino acids. Germline lookup yields CDR1 MNHNS and CDR2 SASEGT. Trimming cost V 10 bases and J 2 bases, with 13 bases left between them. Here the CDR3 DNA reads TGTGCCACCGCGGTACTCAACACAGATACGCAGTATTTT. It encodes CATAVLNTDTQYF.

This sequence joins TRBV13 and TRBJ2-3; 10 bases fit TRBD2. The CDR3 has 15 residues. From germline, CDR1 is PRHDT and CDR2 FYEKMQ (reference sequence). Trimming removed 1 base from V and 9 bases from J; junction bases left unmatched: 7. This chain's CDR3 is CASSLALAGVITQYF. In nucleotides, the CDR3 is TGTGCCAGCAGCTTAGCCCTAGCGGGGGTGATAACGCAGTATTTT.

The chain joins TRBV29-1 to TRBJ2-2, with D tentatively TRBD2 (6 bases). This CDR3 comprises 16 residues. In germline, CDR1 is SQVTM, CDR2 ANQGSEA. V was shortened by 3 bases and J by 4 bases, with 18 bases between the two germline ends. The CDR3 nucleotides read TGCAGCGTTGAGGCCTCCGGGAGTTCTGGCACCGGGGAGCTGTTTTTT. As protein: CSVEASGSSGTGELFF.

The rearrangement joins TRBV7-2 to TRBJ2-1, with D perhaps TRBD1 (6 bases). There are 13 residues in the CDR3. The V gene's germline CDR1 is SGHTA and CDR2 FQGNSA. V was cut by 3 bases and J by 6 bases, with 9 bases left in between. The CDR3 DNA reads TGTGCCAGCAGCTTCACCAGGGGCAATGAGCAGTTCTTC. Amino acids: CASSFTRGNEQFF.

CDR3: CASSHGQFLYGYTF. The CDR3 region has the DNA TGTGCCAGCAGCCATGGACAGTTTCTCTATGGCTACACCTTC. The V call is TRBV5-6, the J call TRBJ1-2, with a tentative D call TRBD1 (6 bases). The length of the CDR3 is 14 residues. CDR1 is SGHDT and CDR2 is YYEEEE in the germline V gene. Trimming took 4 bases from V and 4 from J, leaving 14 bases between them.

This sequence joins TRBV5-6 and TRBJ2-5, with D possibly being TRBD2 (6 bases). The germline V and J ends were trimmed by 4 bases and 4 bases, with 17 bases remaining between them. Germline V gene lookup returns CDR1 SGHDT and CDR2 YYEEEE. This CDR3 spans 15 amino acids. The CDR3 loop is CASSRIGGQGETQYF. The CDR3 nucleotides are TGTGCCAGCAGCCGGATTGGAGGGCAGGGAGAGACCCAGTACTTC.

This clone was counted a single time. The chain carries TRBV7-9 and TRBJ1-1; 7 bases are a match to TRBD1. V shed 6 bases and J 1 base; nucleotides not matched to a gene: 5. CDR3 length: 14 residues. Germline V lookup: CDR1 SEHNR, CDR2 FQNEAQ (reference sequence). Written as DNA, the CDR3 is TGTGCCAGCAGATCGGACAGGCGGAACACTGAAGCTTTCTTT. The encoded protein is CASRSDRRNTEAFF. The whole variable domain, filled in from reference TRBV7-9 and TRBJ1-1, reads DTGVSQNPRHKITKRGQNVTFRCDPISEHNRLYWYRQTLGQGPEFLTYFQNEAQLEKSRLLSDRFSAERPKGSFSTLEIQRTEQGDSAMYLCASRSDRRNTEAFFGQGTRLTVV.

The chain employs TRBV9 and TRBJ2-3, with 15 positions matching TRBD2. This CDR3 is built from 14 residues. Germline-derived CDR1 and CDR2 are SGDLS and YYNGEE. Germline trimming cut 4 bases from V and 11 bases from J; bases unmatched to any gene: 5. This CDR3 reads CASSLGLAGGVQYF. The CDR3 DNA reads as TGTGCCAGCAGCCTGGGACTAGCGGGGGGCGTGCAGTATTTT.

CDR3 sequence: CASRPELFQGYTF. The DNA for the CDR3 is TGTGCCAGCAGACCGGAGCTTTTTCAGGGCTACACCTTC. This chain links TRBV2 with TRBJ1-2; no clear D gene. The CDR3 consists of 13 residues. V gave up 6 bases and J gave up 8 bases, with 16 bases separating them. Germline V gives CDR1 SNHLY, CDR2 FYNNEI.

This chain joins TRBV5-1 and TRBJ2-1, with TRBD2 identical over 7 bases. This CDR3 comprises 15 residues. CDR1 is SGHRS, CDR2 YFSETQ, per germline. After removal of 5 bases from V and 3 bases from J, the junction contained 8 bases not matched to a gene. CDR3 sequence reads: CASRLGGSNYNEQFF. CDR3 sequence (DNA): TGCGCCAGCAGACTGGGCGGGAGTAACTACAATGAGCAGTTCTTC.

The rearrangement joins TRBV5-1 to TRBJ1-2, with TRBD1 identical over 7 bases. Per the germline V gene, CDR1 is SGHRS and CDR2 is YFSETQ. V gave up 1 base and J gave up 2 bases; unmatched junction bases: 14. The length of the CDR3 is 18 residues. The CDR3 here is CASSLRARDSPYNYGYTF. CDR3 sequence (DNA): TGCGCCAGCAGCTTGAGGGCCCGGGACAGTCCCTACAACTATGGCTACACCTTC. Full variable domain (outside the CDR3, taken from reference TRBV5-1 and TRBJ1-2): KAGVTQTPRYLIKTRGQQVTLSCSPISGHRSVSWYQQTPGQGLQFLFEYFSETQRNKGNFPGRFSGRQFSNSRSEMNVSTLELGDSALYLCASSLRARDSPYNYGYTFGSGTRLTVV.

This chain uses TRBV2 with TRBJ2-1; D unclear. V lost 6 bases and J 14 bases, leaving 5 bases between the germline ends. The length of the CDR3 is 8 residues. CDR1 is SNHLY, CDR2 FYNNEI, per germline. The CDR3 region is CASSREFF. The CDR3 nucleotides are TGTGCCAGCAGCCGGGAGTTCTTC.

In its sample, this clone was seen a few times. V is TRBV6-6 and J is TRBJ2-7, with 10 bases that match TRBD2. Per germline, CDR1 MNHNY and CDR2 SVGAGI (reference sequence). The CDR3 has 15 amino acids. Trimming cost V 2 bases and J 3 bases; bases outside gene matches: 4. As DNA, the CDR3 is TGTGCCAGCAGTTACAGGGCTAGCGGGAGCTACGAGCAGTACTTC. Translated: CASSYRASGSYEQYF.

This chain joins TRBV5-6 and TRBJ2-7, with TRBD1 as a possible D gene (6 bases). Germline V gene data show CDR1 as SGHDT and CDR2 as YYEEEE. Trimming shortened V by 4 bases and J by 2 bases, and 10 bases separated the two germline ends. CDR3 size: 13 residues. CDR3 region: CASSRDNPYEQYF. CDR3 sequence (DNA): TGTGCCAGCAGCCGGGACAACCCCTACGAGCAGTACTTC.

The V call is TRBV11-3, the J call TRBJ2-1, with 8 bases aligning to TRBD1. V lost 5 bases, J lost 6 bases, and 9 bases stayed unmatched. The CDR3 runs 15 residues. CDR1 and CDR2 (germline): SGHNT, YENEEA. The chain's CDR3 is CASSRWDRHTNEQFF. The CDR3 nucleotides read TGTGCCAGCAGCCGTTGGGACAGGCACACCAATGAGCAGTTCTTC.

J is TRBJ1-5 and V is TRBV14; TRBD1 is a possible D gene (6 bases). CDR1 SGHDN and CDR2 FVKESK come from the germline V gene. The CDR3 extends over 18 amino acids. Trimming pared 6 bases from V and 0 bases from J, leaving 21 bases between. CDR3 loop: CASSPIEQGECSNQPQHF. CDR3 coding DNA: TGTGCCAGCAGTCCTATAGAACAGGGTGAGTGTAGCAATCAGCCCCAGCATTTT.